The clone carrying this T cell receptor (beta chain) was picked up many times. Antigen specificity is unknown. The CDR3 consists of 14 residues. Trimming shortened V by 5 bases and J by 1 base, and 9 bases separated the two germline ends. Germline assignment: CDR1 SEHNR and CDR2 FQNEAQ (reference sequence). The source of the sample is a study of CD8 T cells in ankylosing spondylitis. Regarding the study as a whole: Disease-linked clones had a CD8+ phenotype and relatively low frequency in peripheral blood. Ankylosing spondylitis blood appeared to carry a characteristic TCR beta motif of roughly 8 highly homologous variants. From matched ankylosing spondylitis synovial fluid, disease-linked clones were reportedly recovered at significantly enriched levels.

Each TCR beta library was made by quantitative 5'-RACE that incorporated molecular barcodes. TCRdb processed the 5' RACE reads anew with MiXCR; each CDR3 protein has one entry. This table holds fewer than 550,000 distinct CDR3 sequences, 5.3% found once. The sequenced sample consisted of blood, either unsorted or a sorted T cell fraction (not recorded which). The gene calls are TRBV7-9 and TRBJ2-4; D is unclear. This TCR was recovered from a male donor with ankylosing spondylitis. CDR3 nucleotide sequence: TGTGCCAGCAGCCCCTCCGGGGCCAAAAACATTCAGTACTTC. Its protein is CASSPSGAKNIQYF.